This T cell receptor beta chain was observed in a study of T-cell memory formation after mild COVID-19. Trimming at V came to 6 bases and at J to 6 bases, leaving 5 bases not matched to a gene. The CDR3 covers 14 residues. TCRdb re-called the 5' RACE reads with MiXCR, one entry per CDR3 protein. The sample consists of just under 550,000 distinct CDR3 sequences, roughly 21% of them appearing once. Material: PBMCs or a T cell subset sorted from them (not recorded which). This receptor was identified in an adult woman who had mild COVID-19 (a few samples of this study predate the infection). Cell type and time point are not known. The rearrangement uses TRBV12-3 or TRBV12-4 and TRBJ1-6; 7 bases fit TRBD1. This CDR3 reads CASSMTGSNSPLHF. DNA of the CDR3: TGTGCCAGCAGCATGACAGGGAGTAATTCACCCCTCCACTTT.